This TCR beta chain was found in a study of CD8+ T cells in alopecia areata. In the study overall: Treated patients were dosed with oral tofacitinib, taking 5 to 10 mg twice daily. Percent of scalp involved defined treated patients' severity scores.

Reverse transcribed after extraction, RNA yielded cDNA as the sequencing template. Clones were read by immunoSEQ multiplex PCR, and TCRdb kept only the in-frame ones, dropping some. The data show 130,000 or so clones, about 88% seen once. This clone was observed a few times. The antigen is unknown. Specified treatment: oral pan-JAK inhibitor, 5-10 mg twice daily. The length of the CDR3 is 15 residues. Trimming took 2 bases from V and 7 from J, leaving 18 bases between them. The V gene's germline CDR1 is MNHNY and CDR2 SVGAGI (reference sequence). Study findings and constraints: Scalp lesions, especially in alopecia totalis/universalis, had higher clonality than normal scalp. For baseline CD8+ expansion, any link to response stays uncertain with one nonresponder.

Sequencing used CD8+ T cells sorted from blood, obtained at week 4, from a patient treated with tofacitinib. J is TRBJ2-7 and V is TRBV6-6; D is unresolved. The sequence derives from a human donor with alopecia areata. The CDR3: CASSYPGTPRWEQYF. CDR3 bases: TGTGCCAGCAGTTACCCAGGCACACCCCGGTGGGAGCAGTACTTC.